The 24 T cell receptor beta chains listed next were all sequenced from one sample in a study of control samples from healthy donors and cancer patients. Generated by immunoSEQ multiplex PCR, the TCRdb table keeps only in-frame clones and is missing some. The repertoire has about 130,000 clones, about 88% of them found once; the top ten carry roughly 3.1%. The sample comprised blood. These receptors came from a man aged 50 to 59 in good health.

The chain combines TRBV7-2 with TRBJ1-5; D may be TRBD1 (5 bases). There are 16 residues in the CDR3. Germline assignment: CDR1 SGHTA and CDR2 FQGNSA. Trimming left V 5 bases short and J 5 bases short, with 19 bases between. DNA for the CDR3: TGTGCCAGCAGCCGGCGGGGCGGGGCTGGGTATCAGCCCCAGCATTTT. As protein: CASSRRGGAGYQPQHF.

The genes are TRBV6-5 and TRBJ2-5, with TRBD1 matching over 7 bases. V gave up 7 bases and J gave up 3 bases; unmatched junction bases: 11. The length of the CDR3 is 15 residues. Germline lookup yields CDR1 MNHEY and CDR2 SVGAGI. CDR3 residues: CASNLVRDSKETQYF. The CDR3 region has the DNA TGTGCCAGCAACCTCGTCAGGGACAGTAAAGAGACCCAGTACTTC.

The J gene is TRBJ2-5, the V gene TRBV7-9, with D perhaps assigned TRBD1 or TRBD2 (5 bases each). The CDR3 extends over 14 amino acids. Trimming took 5 bases from V and 1 from J, leaving 11 bases between them. The V gene's germline CDR1 is SEHNR and CDR2 FQNEAQ (reference sequence). The CDR3 bases are TGTGCCAGCAGCCAGGGACCGGTCCAAGAGACCCAGTACTTC. Amino acids: CASSQGPVQETQYF.

This chain joins TRBV6-5 and TRBJ1-2, with D unclear. The CDR3 length is 13 residues. Germline CDR1 MNHEY, CDR2 SVGAGI. V was clipped by 3 bases and J by 4 bases, with 9 bases between them. CDR3 sequence: CASSYQGSYGYTF. The DNA of the CDR3 is TGTGCCAGCAGTTATCAAGGGAGCTATGGCTACACCTTC.

This chain links TRBV25-1 with TRBJ2-7, with TRBD1 as a possible D gene (6 bases). Trimming removed 6 bases at V and 5 bases at J, with 8 bases between. Germline CDR1 reads MGHDK; CDR2 reads SYGVNS. The CDR3 loop spans 11 amino acids. The CDR3: CASRRTDEQYF. CDR3 sequence (DNA): TGTGCCAGCAGACGGACAGACGAGCAGTACTTC.

The chain carries TRBV29-1 and TRBJ1-1, with 11 nucleotides matching TRBD1. Trimming removed 1 base from V and 3 bases from J; junction bases left unmatched: 4. Germline V CDR1 and CDR2: SQVTM, ANQGSEA. The CDR3 consists of 15 residues. CDR3 amino acids: CSVEGGTGGDTEAFF. Here the CDR3 DNA reads TGCAGCGTTGAAGGAGGGACAGGGGGGGACACTGAAGCTTTCTTT.

This chain joins TRBV11-2 and TRBJ1-1; D might be TRBD1 (5 bases). The V gene's germline CDR1 is SGHAT and CDR2 FQNNGV. The V end lost 6 bases, the J end lost 1 base, and 12 bases lay between the germline ends. The CDR3 is 14 amino acids. The CDR3 is CASRPGNGNTEAFF. In DNA, the CDR3 is TGTGCCAGCAGACCAGGGAACGGGAACACTGAAGCTTTCTTT.

The count of this clone is one. V usage is TRBV5-4 and J usage is TRBJ1-1; no clear D. V was pared by 6 bases and J by 3 bases, with 18 bases between. Germline V CDR1 and CDR2: SGHNT, YYREEE (reference sequence). This CDR3 is 15 amino acids long. CDR3 in amino acids: CASTTPRRPYTEAFF. The CDR3 DNA sequence: TGTGCCAGCACCACCCCACGACGTCCGTACACTGAAGCTTTCTTT.

In its sample, this clone was seen a few times. The chain links TRBV19 to TRBJ2-7; 8 bases map to TRBD1. Germline V gene lookup returns CDR1 LNHDA and CDR2 SQIVND (reference sequence). There are 13 residues in the CDR3. Unmatched junction bases numbered 2, after V lost 1 base and J lost 6 bases. CDR3 in amino acids: CASSIGTGGEQYF. The CDR3 DNA reads as TGTGCCAGTAGTATAGGCACAGGGGGCGAGCAGTACTTC.

The J gene is TRBJ1-5, the V gene TRBV2; D possibly corresponds to TRBD1 (5 bases). The V end lost 6 bases, the J end lost 3 bases, and 15 bases lay between the germline ends. Germline V CDR1 and CDR2: SNHLY, FYNNEI. The CDR3 covers 15 residues. The CDR3 loop is CASSLPGRNNQPQHF. CDR3 DNA sequence: TGTGCCAGCAGCCTCCCGGGACGGAACAATCAGCCCCAGCATTTT.

The J gene is TRBJ1-2, the V gene TRBV13; 9 bases match TRBD1. Trimming removed 5 bases from V and 7 bases from J; junction bases left unmatched: 17. The germline V gene has CDR1 PRHDT and CDR2 FYEKMQ (reference sequence). The CDR3 spans 17 residues. CDR3 DNA sequence: TGTGCCAGCAGCCCCCCACCCGGGACAGGGCAGGTTTCTGGCTACACCTTC. Encoded protein: CASSPPPGTGQVSGYTF.

This clone was detected once. The V gene is TRBV5-6, the J gene TRBJ1-1; D not resolved. The V end was cut by 1 base, the J end by 0 bases, with 13 bases between. The CDR3 sequence is 16 residues long. The germline CDR1 and CDR2 sequences are SGHDT and YYEEEE. Here the CDR3 reads CASSLYGTSMNTEAFF. CDR3 nucleotide sequence: TGTGCCAGCAGCTTGTATGGTACCTCTATGAACACTGAAGCTTTCTTT.

The chain recombines TRBV12-3 or TRBV12-4 with TRBJ1-1; D possibly corresponds to TRBD1 (5 bases). V shed 5 bases and J shed 4 bases, with 11 bases lying between them. CDR3 length: 13 amino acids. The CDR3 nucleotides read TGTGCCAGCAGTCCGCTGGGGGGCACTGAAGCTTTCTTT. Translated: CASSPLGGTEAFF.

This chain links TRBV19 with TRBJ2-2; 10 nucleotides align to TRBD2. The CDR3 has 17 amino acids. Losses at the gene ends were 6 bases for V and 0 bases for J; bases not matched to a gene: 7. Germline CDR1 LNHDA, CDR2 SQIVND (reference sequence). The CDR3 nucleotides read TGTGCCAGTAGACGAATTAGCGGGGGGTCGAACACCGGGGAGCTGTTTTTT. As protein: CASRRISGGSNTGELFF.

This sequence joins TRBV28 and TRBJ1-3, with D hard to call. The V and J ends lost 4 bases and 0 bases respectively, with 7 bases between them. The CDR3 runs 14 residues. CDR1 and CDR2 from the germline V gene are MDHEN and SYDVKM. The CDR3 is CASSSLASGNTIYF. DNA for the CDR3: TGTGCCAGCAGTTCACTGGCCTCTGGAAACACCATATATTTT.

This chain connects TRBV2 to TRBJ2-5, with D possibly being TRBD1 (6 bases). CDR1 and CDR2 (germline): SNHLY, FYNNEI. This CDR3 has 15 amino acids. Trimming cost V 6 bases and J 1 base, with 15 bases left between them. CDR3 residues: CASRVSRQAQETQYF. CDR3 in DNA: TGTGCCAGCAGGGTTTCTAGACAGGCCCAAGAGACCCAGTACTTC. The full variable domain, rest sourced from reference TRBV2 and TRBJ2-5, is EPEVTQTPSHQVTQMGQEVILRCVPISNHLYFYWYRQILGQKVEFLVSFYNNEISEKSEIFDDQFSVERPDGSNFTLKIRSTKLEDSAMYFCASRVSRQAQETQYFGPGTRLLVL.

The genes are TRBV5-6 and TRBJ2-3; D is perhaps TRBD2 (6 bases). This CDR3 comprises 16 residues. Trimming stripped 0 bases from V and 2 bases from J, with 13 bases between. Germline values: CDR1 SGHDT, CDR2 YYEEEE. In DNA form, the CDR3 reads TGTGCCAGCAGCTTGGTCGGAGCGGGTATCACAGATACGCAGTATTTT. Encoded protein: CASSLVGAGITDTQYF.

The chain combines TRBV12-3 or TRBV12-4 with TRBJ2-1; D perhaps matches TRBD2 (6 bases). This CDR3 spans 11 amino acids. Trimming took 10 bases from V and 15 from J, leaving 19 bases between them. The CDR3 DNA sequence: TGTGCCATCGGGACCTTCGGGGGTCGGTTCTTC. As protein: CAIGTFGGRFF.

The chain has TRBV6-5 and TRBJ2-5; D possibly matches TRBD1 or TRBD2 (6 bases each). V was cut by 3 bases and J by 4 bases, with 12 bases left in between. CDR1 is MNHEY, CDR2 SVGAGI, per germline. The CDR3 runs to 14 residues. The CDR3 DNA reads TGTGCCAGCAGTTATGGAGGAGGGGGAGAGACCCAGTACTTC. This translates into CASSYGGGGETQYF.

The gene calls are TRBV18 and TRBJ1-4; D remains unclear. Germline values: CDR1 KGHSH, CDR2 LQKENI. The V end was cut by 0 bases, the J end by 0 bases, with 5 bases between. The CDR3 covers 15 residues. CDR3 coding DNA: TGTGCCAGCTCACCACCGAGAACAACTAATGAAAAACTGTTTTTT. It translates to CASSPPRTTNEKLFF.

V gene TRBV4-1 combines with J gene TRBJ2-3, with 9 positions matching TRBD2. The CDR3 sequence is 16 residues long. Germline V gene sequence: CDR1 MGHRA, CDR2 YSYEKL. V shed 2 bases and J 0 bases; nucleotides not matched to a gene: 3. The CDR3 protein is CASSQQRGASTDTQYF. The CDR3 nucleotides are TGCGCCAGCAGCCAACAGCGGGGGGCGAGCACAGATACGCAGTATTTT.

The gene calls are TRBV7-9 and TRBJ1-2; D perhaps matches TRBD1 (5 bases). Germline V gene sequence: CDR1 SEHNR, CDR2 FQNEAQ (reference sequence). V was trimmed by 2 bases and J by 6 bases, leaving 13 bases between them. The CDR3 covers 14 residues. The DNA of the CDR3 is TGTGCCAGCAGCTTAACTCAGGGATTTGATGGCTACACCTTC. Its translation is CASSLTQGFDGYTF.

This chain links TRBV19 with TRBJ1-1, with a weak D call TRBD1 (5 bases). The V and J ends lost 5 bases and 6 bases respectively, with 13 bases between them. Germline V gene lookup returns CDR1 LNHDA and CDR2 SQIVND (reference sequence). The CDR3 is made up of 13 amino acids. The CDR3 coding sequence is TGTGCCAGTAGTCCCTTGGGGGGTGCTGAAGCTTTCTTT. Translating gives CASSPLGGAEAFF.

This clone was seen just once. The chain carries TRBV7-9 and TRBJ2-1; a possible D gene is TRBD1 (6 bases). Germline CDR1 reads SEHNR; CDR2 reads FQNEAQ (reference sequence). V gave up 6 bases and J gave up 6 bases, with 12 bases separating them. The CDR3 totals 13 residues. The CDR3 nucleotides are TGTGCCAGCAGAAACGACAGGACCAATGAGCAGTTCTTC. The encoded protein is CASRNDRTNEQFF.